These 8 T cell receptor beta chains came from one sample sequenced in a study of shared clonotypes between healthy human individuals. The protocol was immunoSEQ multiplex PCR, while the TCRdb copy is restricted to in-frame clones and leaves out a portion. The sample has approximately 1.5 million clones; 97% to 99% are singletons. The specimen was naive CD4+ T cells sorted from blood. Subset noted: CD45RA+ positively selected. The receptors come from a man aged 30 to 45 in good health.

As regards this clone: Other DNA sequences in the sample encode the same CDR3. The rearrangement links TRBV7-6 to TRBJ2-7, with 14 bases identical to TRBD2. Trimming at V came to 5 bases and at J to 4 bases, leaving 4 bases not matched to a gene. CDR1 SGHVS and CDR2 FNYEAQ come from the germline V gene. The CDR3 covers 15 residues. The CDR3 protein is CASSLGTSGSYEQYF. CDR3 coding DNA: TGTGCCAGCAGCCTAGGGACTAGCGGGAGTTACGAGCAGTACTTC.

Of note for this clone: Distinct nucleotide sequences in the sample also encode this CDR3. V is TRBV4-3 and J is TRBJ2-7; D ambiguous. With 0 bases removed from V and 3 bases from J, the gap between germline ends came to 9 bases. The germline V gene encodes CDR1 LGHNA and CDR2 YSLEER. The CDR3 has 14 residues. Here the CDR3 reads CASSQDPRDYEQYF. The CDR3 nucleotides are TGCGCCAGCAGCCAAGATCCTCGAGACTACGAGCAGTACTTC.

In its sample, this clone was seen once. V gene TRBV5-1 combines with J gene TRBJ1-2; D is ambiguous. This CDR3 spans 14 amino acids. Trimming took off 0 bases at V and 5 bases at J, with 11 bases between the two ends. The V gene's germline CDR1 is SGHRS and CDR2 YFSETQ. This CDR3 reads CASSLEARVYGYTF. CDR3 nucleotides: TGCGCCAGCAGCTTGGAGGCAAGAGTGTATGGCTACACCTTC.

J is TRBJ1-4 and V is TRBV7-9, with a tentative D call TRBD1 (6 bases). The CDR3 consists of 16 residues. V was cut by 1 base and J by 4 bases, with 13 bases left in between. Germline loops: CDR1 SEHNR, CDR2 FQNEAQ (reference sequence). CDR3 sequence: CASSLVRPGDNEKLFF. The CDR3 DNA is TGTGCCAGCAGCTTAGTCAGACCAGGGGATAATGAAAAACTGTTTTTT.

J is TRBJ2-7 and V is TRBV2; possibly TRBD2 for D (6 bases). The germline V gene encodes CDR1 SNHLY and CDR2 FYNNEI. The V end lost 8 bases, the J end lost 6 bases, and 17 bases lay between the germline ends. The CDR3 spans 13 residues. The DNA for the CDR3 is TGTGCCAGCGAGGGGACGCCGGGAGTCGAGCAGTACTTC. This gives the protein CASEGTPGVEQYF.

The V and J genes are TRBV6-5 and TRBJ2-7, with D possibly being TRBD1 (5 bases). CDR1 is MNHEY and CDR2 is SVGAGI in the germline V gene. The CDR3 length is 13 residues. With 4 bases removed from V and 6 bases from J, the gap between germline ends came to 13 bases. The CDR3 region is CASSFSGYREQYF. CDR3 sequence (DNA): TGTGCCAGCAGTTTCTCAGGGTATCGCGAGCAGTACTTC.

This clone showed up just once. The CDR3 DNA sequence: TGTGCCAGCTCACCAGCGGGTCGAACCTACAATGAGCAGTTCTTC. It translates to CASSPAGRTYNEQFF. The chain is built from TRBV18 and TRBJ2-1, with D maybe TRBD2 (5 bases). V lost 2 bases and J 2 bases, leaving 10 bases between the germline ends. CDR3 length: 15 residues. Per germline, CDR1 KGHSH and CDR2 LQKENI.

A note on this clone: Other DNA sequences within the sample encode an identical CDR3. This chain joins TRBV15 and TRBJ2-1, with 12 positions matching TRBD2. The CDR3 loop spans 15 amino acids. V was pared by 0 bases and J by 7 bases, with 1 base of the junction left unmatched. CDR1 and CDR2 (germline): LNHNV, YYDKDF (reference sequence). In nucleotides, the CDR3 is TGTGCCACCAGCAGAGATCTAGCGGGAGGGAATGAGCAGTTCTTC. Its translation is CATSRDLAGGNEQFF.